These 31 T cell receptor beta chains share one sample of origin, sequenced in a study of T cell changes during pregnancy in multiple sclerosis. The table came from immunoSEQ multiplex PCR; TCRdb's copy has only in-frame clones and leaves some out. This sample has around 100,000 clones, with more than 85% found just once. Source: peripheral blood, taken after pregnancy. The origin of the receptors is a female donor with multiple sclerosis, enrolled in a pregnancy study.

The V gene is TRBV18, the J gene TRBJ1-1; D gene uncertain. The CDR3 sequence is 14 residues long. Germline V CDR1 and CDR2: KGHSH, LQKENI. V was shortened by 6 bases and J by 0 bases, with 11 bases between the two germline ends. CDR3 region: CASSTGVLNTEAFF. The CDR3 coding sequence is TGTGCCAGCTCTACGGGAGTTTTGAACACTGAAGCTTTCTTT.

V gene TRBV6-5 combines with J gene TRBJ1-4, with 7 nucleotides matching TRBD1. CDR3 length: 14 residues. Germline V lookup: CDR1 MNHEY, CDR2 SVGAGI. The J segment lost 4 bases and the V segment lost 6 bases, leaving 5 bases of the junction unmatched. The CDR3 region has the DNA TGTGCCAGCAGGCCGGGACAGTATAATGAAAAACTGTTTTTT. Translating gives CASRPGQYNEKLFF.

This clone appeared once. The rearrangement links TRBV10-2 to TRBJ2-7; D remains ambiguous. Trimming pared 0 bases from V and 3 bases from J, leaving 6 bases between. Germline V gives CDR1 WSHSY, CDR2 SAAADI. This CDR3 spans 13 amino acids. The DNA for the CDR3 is TGCGCCAGCAGTGAGTCAGGAGTCTACGAGCAGTACTTC. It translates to CASSESGVYEQYF.

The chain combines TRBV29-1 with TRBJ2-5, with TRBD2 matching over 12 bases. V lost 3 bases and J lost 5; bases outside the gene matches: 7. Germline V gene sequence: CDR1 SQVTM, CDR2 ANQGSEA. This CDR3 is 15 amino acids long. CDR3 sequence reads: CSVDEASGGGETQYF. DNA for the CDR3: TGCAGCGTTGATGAGGCTAGCGGGGGGGGCGAGACCCAGTACTTC.

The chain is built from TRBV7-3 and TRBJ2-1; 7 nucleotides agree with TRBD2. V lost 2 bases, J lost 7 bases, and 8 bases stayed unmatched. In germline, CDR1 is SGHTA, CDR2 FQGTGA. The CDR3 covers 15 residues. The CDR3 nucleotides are TGTGCCAGCAGCTTAGGCGGGGGTTTTAAAAATGAGCAGTTCTTC. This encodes CASSLGGGFKNEQFF.

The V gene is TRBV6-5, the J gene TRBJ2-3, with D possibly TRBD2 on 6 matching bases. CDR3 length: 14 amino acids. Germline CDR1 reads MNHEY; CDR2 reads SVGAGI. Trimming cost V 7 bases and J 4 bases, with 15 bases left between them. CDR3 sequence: CASTADYLADTQYF. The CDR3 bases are TGTGCCAGCACCGCGGACTACCTTGCAGATACGCAGTATTTT.

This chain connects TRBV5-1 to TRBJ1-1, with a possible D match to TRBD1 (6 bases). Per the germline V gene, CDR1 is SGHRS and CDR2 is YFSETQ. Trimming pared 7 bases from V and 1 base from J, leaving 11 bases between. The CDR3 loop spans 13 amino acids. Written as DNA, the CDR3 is TGCGCCAGCGTGGGGGCTCCGAACACTGAAGCTTTCTTT. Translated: CASVGAPNTEAFF.

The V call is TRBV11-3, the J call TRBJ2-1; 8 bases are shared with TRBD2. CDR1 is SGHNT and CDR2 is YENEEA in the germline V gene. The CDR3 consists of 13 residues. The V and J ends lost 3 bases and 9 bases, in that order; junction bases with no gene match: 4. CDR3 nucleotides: TGTGCCAGCAGCTTGTCGGGGGGGCGTGAGCAGTTCTTC. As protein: CASSLSGGREQFF. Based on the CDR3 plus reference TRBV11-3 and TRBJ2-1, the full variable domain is EAGVVQSPRYKIIEKKQPVAFWCNPISGHNTLYWYLQNLGQGPELLIRYENEEAVDDSQLPKDRFSAERLKGVDSTLKIQPAELGDSAVYLCASSLSGGREQFFGPGTRLTVL.

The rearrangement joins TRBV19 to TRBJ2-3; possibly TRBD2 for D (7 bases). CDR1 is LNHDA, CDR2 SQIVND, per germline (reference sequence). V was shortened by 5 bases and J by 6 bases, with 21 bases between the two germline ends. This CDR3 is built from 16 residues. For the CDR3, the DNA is TGTGCCAGTAGTGATCCTAGGGGGGGTACGAGGGATACGCAGTATTTT. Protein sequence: CASSDPRGGTRDTQYF.

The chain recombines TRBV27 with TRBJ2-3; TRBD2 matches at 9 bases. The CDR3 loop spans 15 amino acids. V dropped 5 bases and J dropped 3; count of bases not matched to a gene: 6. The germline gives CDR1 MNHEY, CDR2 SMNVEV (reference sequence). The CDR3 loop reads CASSQTSGQTDTQYF. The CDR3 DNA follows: TGTGCCAGCAGTCAGACTAGCGGCCAAACAGATACGCAGTATTTT.

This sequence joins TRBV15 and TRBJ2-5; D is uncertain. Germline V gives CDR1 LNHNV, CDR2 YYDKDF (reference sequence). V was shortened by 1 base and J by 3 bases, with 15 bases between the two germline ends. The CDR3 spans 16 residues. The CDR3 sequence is CATSRAPRSLKETQYF. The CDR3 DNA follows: TGTGCCACCAGCAGAGCACCTAGATCTTTAAAAGAGACCCAGTACTTC.

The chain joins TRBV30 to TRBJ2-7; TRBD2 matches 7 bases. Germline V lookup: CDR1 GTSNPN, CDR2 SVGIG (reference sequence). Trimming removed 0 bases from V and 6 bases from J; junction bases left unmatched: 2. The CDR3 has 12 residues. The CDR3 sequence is CAWSVPGGEQYF. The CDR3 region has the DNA TGTGCCTGGAGTGTACCGGGGGGCGAGCAGTACTTC.

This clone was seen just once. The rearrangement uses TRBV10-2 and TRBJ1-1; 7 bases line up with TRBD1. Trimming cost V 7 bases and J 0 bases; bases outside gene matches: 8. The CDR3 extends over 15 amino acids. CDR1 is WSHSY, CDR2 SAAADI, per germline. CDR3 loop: CASTFSGTVNTEAFF. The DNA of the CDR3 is TGCGCCAGCACGTTTTCAGGGACAGTGAACACTGAAGCTTTCTTT.

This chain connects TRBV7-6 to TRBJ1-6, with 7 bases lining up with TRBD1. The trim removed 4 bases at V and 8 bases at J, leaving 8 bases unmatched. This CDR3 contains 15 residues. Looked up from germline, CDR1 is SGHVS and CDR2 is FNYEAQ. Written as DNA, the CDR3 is TGTGCCAGCAGCTCACGACAGGGTATGGATTCACCCCTCCACTTT. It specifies CASSSRQGMDSPLHF.

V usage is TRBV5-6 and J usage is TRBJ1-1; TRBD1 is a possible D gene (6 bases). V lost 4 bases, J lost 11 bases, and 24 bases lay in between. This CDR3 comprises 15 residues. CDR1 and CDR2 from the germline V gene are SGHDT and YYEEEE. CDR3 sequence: CASSLYTDRNREAFF. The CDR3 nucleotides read TGTGCCAGCAGCCTGTACACCGACAGGAATCGTGAGGCTTTCTTT.

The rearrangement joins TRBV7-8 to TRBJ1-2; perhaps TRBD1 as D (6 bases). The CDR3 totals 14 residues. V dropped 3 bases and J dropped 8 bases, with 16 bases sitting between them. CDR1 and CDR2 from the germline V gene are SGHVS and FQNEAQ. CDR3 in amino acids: CASSLSEGVRGYTF. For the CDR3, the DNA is TGTGCCAGCAGCTTGAGTGAGGGGGTACGCGGCTACACCTTC.

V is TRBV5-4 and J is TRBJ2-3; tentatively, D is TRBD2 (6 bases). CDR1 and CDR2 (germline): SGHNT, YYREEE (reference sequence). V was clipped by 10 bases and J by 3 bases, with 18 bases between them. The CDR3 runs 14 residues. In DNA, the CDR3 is TGTGCCTGCACAAAACGGGACTCGACAGATACGCAGTATTTT. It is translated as CACTKRDSTDTQYF.

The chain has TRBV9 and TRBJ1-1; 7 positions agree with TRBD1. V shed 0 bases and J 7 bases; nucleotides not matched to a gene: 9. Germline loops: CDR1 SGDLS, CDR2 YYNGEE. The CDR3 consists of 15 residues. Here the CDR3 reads CASSVDGDRGDEAFF. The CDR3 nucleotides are TGTGCCAGCAGCGTAGATGGGGACAGAGGAGATGAAGCTTTCTTT.

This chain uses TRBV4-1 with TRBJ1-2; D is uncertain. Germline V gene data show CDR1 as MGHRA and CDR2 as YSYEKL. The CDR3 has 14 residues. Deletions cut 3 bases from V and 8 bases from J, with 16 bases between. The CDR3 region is CASSQAEEALGYTF. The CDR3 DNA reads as TGCGCCAGCAGCCAGGCTGAGGAGGCATTGGGCTACACCTTC.

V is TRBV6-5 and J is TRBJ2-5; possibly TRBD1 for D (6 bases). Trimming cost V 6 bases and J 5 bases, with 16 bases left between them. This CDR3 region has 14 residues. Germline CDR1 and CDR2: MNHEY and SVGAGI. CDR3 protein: CASRIIQGRETQYF. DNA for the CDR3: TGTGCCAGCAGAATAATACAGGGACGGGAGACCCAGTACTTC.

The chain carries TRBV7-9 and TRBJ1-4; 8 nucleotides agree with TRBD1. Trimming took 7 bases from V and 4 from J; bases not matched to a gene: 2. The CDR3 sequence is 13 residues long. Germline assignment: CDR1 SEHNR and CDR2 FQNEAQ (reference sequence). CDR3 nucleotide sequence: TGTGCCAGCACACAGGGGGTTAATGAAAAACTGTTTTTT. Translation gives CASTQGVNEKLFF.

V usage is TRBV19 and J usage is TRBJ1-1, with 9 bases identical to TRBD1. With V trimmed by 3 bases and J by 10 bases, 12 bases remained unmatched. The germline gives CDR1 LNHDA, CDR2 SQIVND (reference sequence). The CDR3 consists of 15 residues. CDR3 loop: CASSMEWDRESGAFF. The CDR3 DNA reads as TGTGCCAGTAGTATGGAATGGGACAGGGAGTCAGGAGCTTTCTTT.

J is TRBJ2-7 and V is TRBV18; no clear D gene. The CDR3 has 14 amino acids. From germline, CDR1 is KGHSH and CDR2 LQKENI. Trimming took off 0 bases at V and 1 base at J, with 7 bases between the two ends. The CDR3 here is CASSPPQMSYEQYF. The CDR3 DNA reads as TGTGCCAGCTCACCACCGCAGATGTCCTACGAGCAGTACTTC.

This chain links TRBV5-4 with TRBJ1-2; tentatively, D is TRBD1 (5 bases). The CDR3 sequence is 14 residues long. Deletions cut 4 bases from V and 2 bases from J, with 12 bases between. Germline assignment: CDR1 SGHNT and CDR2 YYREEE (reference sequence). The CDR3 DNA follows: TGTGCCAGCAGCGAACAACAGGTCAACTATGGCTACACCTTC. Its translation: CASSEQQVNYGYTF.

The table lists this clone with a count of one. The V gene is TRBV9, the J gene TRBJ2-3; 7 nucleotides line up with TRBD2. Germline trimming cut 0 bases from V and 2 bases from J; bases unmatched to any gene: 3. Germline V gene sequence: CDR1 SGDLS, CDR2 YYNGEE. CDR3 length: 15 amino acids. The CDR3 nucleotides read TGTGCCAGCAGCGTAGTGGGACTATACACAGATACGCAGTATTTT. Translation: CASSVVGLYTDTQYF. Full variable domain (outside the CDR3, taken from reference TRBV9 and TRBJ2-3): DSGVTQTPKHLITATGQRVTLRCSPRSGDLSVYWYQQSLDQGLQFLIQYYNGEERAKGNILERFSAQQFPDLHSELNLSSLELGDSALYFCASSVVGLYTDTQYFGPGTRLTVL.

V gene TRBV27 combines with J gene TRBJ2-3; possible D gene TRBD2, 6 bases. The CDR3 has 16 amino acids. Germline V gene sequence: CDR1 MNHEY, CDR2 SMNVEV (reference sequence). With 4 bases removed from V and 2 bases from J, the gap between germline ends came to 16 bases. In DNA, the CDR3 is TGTGCCAGCAGTTGGCAGCGGGCCTATTACACAGATACGCAGTATTTT. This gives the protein CASSWQRAYYTDTQYF.

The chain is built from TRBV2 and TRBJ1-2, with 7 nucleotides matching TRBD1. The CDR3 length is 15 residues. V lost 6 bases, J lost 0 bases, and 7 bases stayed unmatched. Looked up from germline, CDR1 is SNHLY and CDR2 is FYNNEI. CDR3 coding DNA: TGTGCCAGCAGACCAAAGACAGGGACTAACTATGGCTACACCTTC. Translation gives CASRPKTGTNYGYTF.

The CDR3 here is CASSWGERTGGDEQFF. In DNA, the CDR3 is TGTGCCAGCAGTTGGGGCGAGCGGACAGGGGGCGATGAGCAGTTCTTC. The chain carries TRBV27 and TRBJ2-1, with 11 bases matching TRBD1. Germline V gene sequence: CDR1 MNHEY, CDR2 SMNVEV (reference sequence). This CDR3 has 16 residues. V shed 4 bases and J 8 bases; nucleotides not matched to a gene: 10.

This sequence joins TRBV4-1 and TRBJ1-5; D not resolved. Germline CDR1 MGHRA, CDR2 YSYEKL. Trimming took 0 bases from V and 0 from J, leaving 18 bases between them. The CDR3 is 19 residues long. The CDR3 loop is CASSQDNSRYGYSNQPQHF. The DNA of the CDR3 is TGCGCCAGCAGCCAAGACAACAGCAGATATGGGTATAGCAATCAGCCCCAGCATTTT.

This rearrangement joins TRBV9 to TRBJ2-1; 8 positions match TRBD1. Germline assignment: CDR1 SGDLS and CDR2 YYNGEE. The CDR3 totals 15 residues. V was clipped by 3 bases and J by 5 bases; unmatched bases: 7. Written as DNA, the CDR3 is TGTGCCAGCAGCGCACGCCGGGACAGGAACAATGAGCAGTTCTTC. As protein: CASSARRDRNNEQFF.

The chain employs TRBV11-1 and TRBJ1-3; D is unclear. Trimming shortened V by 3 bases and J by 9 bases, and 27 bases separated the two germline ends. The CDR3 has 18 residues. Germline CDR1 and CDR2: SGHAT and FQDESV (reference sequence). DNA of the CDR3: TGTGCCAGCAGCTTCGGGAACTGGGGAGAAGGCCTAAAAACCACCATATATTTT. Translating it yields CASSFGNWGEGLKTTIYF.